These 9 T cell receptor beta chains originate from one sample sequenced in a study of cytomegalovirus exposure and HLA in healthy donors. With 60 Vbeta and 13 Jbeta primers, the PCR was carried out. TCRdb keeps only in-frame clones here, not all; method: immunoSEQ multiplex PCR. This table holds 86,000 or so clones, roughly 77% found once. The sequenced material came from PBMCs. The receptors shown here come from a woman aged 40 to 55 in good health and CMV-seropositive.

In this sample, this clone turned up a few times. The chain joins TRBV30 to TRBJ2-1; possible D gene TRBD2, 7 bases. Germline CDR1 and CDR2: GTSNPN and SVGIG (reference sequence). V dropped 2 bases and J dropped 4 bases, with 21 bases sitting between them. This CDR3 contains 17 residues. The CDR3 DNA sequence: TGTGCCTGGAGTAACCGGGGGGCCCCGTTTCTATACAATGAGCAGTTCTTC. It codes for CAWSNRGAPFLYNEQFF.

This clone was observed a few times. This chain links TRBV5-8 with TRBJ2-1; perhaps TRBD2 as D (5 bases). Germline V gene lookup returns CDR1 SGHTS and CDR2 YDEGEE. V lost 4 bases and J lost 2, with 13 bases in between. CDR3 size: 15 residues. CDR3 protein: CASSVGGQPYNEQFF. For the CDR3, the DNA is TGTGCCAGCAGCGTGGGCGGGCAGCCCTACAATGAGCAGTTCTTC. Full variable domain (remainder filled in from reference TRBV5-8 and TRBJ2-1): EAGVTQSPTHLIKTRGQQATLRCSPISGHTSVYWYQQALGLGLQFLLWYDEGEERNRGNFPPRFSGRQFPNYSSELNVNALELEDSALYLCASSVGGQPYNEQFFGPGTRLTVL.

The rearrangement links TRBV4-3 to TRBJ2-3; D possibly corresponds to TRBD1 (6 bases). V was cut by 0 bases and J by 1 base, with 8 bases left in between. This CDR3 contains 15 residues. CDR1 is LGHNA, CDR2 YSLEER, per germline. The CDR3 coding sequence is TGCGCCAGCAGCCAAGATGCAGGGGGCACAGATACGCAGTATTTT. The encoded protein is CASSQDAGGTDTQYF.

This sequence joins TRBV5-4 and TRBJ2-7; no clear D. In germline, CDR1 is SGHNT, CDR2 YYREEE (reference sequence). Between the trimmed V and J ends, which lost 2 bases and 7 bases, there was a span of 7 bases. This CDR3 comprises 11 residues. The DNA for the CDR3 is TGTGCCAGCAGCTTCGGAGTTGAGCAGTACTTC. Encoded protein: CASSFGVEQYF.

This clone was detected a few times. The genes are TRBV7-8 and TRBJ2-7, with D hard to call. With 0 bases removed from V and 5 bases from J, the gap between germline ends came to 5 bases. The germline V gene has CDR1 SGHVS and CDR2 FQNEAQ. This CDR3 region has 12 residues. CDR3 sequence (DNA): TGTGCCAGCAGCTTAGCGTTCAACGAGCAGTACTTC. Its translation is CASSLAFNEQYF.

The chain is built from TRBV4-2 and TRBJ2-5, with 10 positions matching TRBD2. Trimming at V came to 5 bases and at J to 5 bases, leaving 17 bases not matched to a gene. CDR1 LGHNA and CDR2 YNFKEQ come from the germline V gene. The CDR3 covers 18 residues. The CDR3 nucleotides read TGTGCCAGCAGCTCGAGGGCTAGCGGGAGTTCAACAGGGGAGACCCAGTACTTC. It yields the protein CASSSRASGSSTGETQYF.

The chain carries TRBV5-1 and TRBJ2-3, with D possibly TRBD2 on 6 matching bases. The CDR3 loop spans 21 amino acids. Germline V lookup: CDR1 SGHRS, CDR2 YFSETQ. Trimming cost V 0 bases and J 0 bases, with 26 bases left between them. CDR3 DNA sequence: TGCGCCAGCAGCTTGGTATTGGCGGGGCCCTCCCTATACTCTAGCACAGATACGCAGTATTTT. The encoded protein is CASSLVLAGPSLYSSTDTQYF.

DNA for the CDR3: TGTGCCTGGAGAGACCCCCCGGGGGCTGGAAACACCATATATTTT. Protein sequence: CAWRDPPGAGNTIYF. The chain has TRBV30 and TRBJ1-3, with D possibly being TRBD1 (5 bases). The CDR3 runs to 15 residues. The V and J ends lost 3 bases and 2 bases respectively, with 14 bases between them. The germline gives CDR1 GTSNPN, CDR2 SVGIG (reference sequence).

This clone was detected only a few times. This rearrangement joins TRBV7-9 to TRBJ1-1; D is possibly TRBD1 (6 bases). Trimming took 4 bases from V and 1 from J, leaving 10 bases between them. This CDR3 has 14 amino acids. Germline values: CDR1 SEHNR, CDR2 FQNEAQ (reference sequence). The DNA of the CDR3 is TGTGCCAGCAGCTGGGTACAGGGGAACACTGAAGCTTTCTTT. Translating it yields CASSWVQGNTEAFF.